This TCR beta chain emerged from a study of cytomegalovirus exposure and HLA in healthy donors. Study-level points and caveats: Across donors, presence/absence analyses took sequencing depth to be roughly uniform. Most TCR beta V segments were productive about 90% or about 30% of the time in an earlier analysis.

PCR amplification relied on 60 Vbeta primers (plus 13 Jbeta primers). Per the original data handling: Later work found tens of millions of unique TCR beta chains, with about 10 million shared. This table comes from immunoSEQ multiplex PCR, and its TCRdb copy is limited to in-frame clones, with some not included. The DNA gave D and trimming, while V, J and clone size come from that table. The data show about 140,000 clones, over 60% seen once. The CDR3 spans 14 residues. CDR1 is ENHRY and CDR2 is SYGVKD in the germline V gene. A remark on this clone: Its antigen is as yet unknown. Its ends do not fully match the called genes, so a read error is possible.

Sequencing was done on a sample of PBMCs. The V call is TRBV10-3, the J call TRBJ2-7, with D perhaps TRBD1 (5 bases). This clonotype was sampled from a male donor in good health and CMV-seropositive. CDR3 loop: CAISESTVIYGQYF. The DNA of the CDR3 is TGTGCCATCAGTGAGTCGACAGTGATTTACGGGCAGTACTTC.